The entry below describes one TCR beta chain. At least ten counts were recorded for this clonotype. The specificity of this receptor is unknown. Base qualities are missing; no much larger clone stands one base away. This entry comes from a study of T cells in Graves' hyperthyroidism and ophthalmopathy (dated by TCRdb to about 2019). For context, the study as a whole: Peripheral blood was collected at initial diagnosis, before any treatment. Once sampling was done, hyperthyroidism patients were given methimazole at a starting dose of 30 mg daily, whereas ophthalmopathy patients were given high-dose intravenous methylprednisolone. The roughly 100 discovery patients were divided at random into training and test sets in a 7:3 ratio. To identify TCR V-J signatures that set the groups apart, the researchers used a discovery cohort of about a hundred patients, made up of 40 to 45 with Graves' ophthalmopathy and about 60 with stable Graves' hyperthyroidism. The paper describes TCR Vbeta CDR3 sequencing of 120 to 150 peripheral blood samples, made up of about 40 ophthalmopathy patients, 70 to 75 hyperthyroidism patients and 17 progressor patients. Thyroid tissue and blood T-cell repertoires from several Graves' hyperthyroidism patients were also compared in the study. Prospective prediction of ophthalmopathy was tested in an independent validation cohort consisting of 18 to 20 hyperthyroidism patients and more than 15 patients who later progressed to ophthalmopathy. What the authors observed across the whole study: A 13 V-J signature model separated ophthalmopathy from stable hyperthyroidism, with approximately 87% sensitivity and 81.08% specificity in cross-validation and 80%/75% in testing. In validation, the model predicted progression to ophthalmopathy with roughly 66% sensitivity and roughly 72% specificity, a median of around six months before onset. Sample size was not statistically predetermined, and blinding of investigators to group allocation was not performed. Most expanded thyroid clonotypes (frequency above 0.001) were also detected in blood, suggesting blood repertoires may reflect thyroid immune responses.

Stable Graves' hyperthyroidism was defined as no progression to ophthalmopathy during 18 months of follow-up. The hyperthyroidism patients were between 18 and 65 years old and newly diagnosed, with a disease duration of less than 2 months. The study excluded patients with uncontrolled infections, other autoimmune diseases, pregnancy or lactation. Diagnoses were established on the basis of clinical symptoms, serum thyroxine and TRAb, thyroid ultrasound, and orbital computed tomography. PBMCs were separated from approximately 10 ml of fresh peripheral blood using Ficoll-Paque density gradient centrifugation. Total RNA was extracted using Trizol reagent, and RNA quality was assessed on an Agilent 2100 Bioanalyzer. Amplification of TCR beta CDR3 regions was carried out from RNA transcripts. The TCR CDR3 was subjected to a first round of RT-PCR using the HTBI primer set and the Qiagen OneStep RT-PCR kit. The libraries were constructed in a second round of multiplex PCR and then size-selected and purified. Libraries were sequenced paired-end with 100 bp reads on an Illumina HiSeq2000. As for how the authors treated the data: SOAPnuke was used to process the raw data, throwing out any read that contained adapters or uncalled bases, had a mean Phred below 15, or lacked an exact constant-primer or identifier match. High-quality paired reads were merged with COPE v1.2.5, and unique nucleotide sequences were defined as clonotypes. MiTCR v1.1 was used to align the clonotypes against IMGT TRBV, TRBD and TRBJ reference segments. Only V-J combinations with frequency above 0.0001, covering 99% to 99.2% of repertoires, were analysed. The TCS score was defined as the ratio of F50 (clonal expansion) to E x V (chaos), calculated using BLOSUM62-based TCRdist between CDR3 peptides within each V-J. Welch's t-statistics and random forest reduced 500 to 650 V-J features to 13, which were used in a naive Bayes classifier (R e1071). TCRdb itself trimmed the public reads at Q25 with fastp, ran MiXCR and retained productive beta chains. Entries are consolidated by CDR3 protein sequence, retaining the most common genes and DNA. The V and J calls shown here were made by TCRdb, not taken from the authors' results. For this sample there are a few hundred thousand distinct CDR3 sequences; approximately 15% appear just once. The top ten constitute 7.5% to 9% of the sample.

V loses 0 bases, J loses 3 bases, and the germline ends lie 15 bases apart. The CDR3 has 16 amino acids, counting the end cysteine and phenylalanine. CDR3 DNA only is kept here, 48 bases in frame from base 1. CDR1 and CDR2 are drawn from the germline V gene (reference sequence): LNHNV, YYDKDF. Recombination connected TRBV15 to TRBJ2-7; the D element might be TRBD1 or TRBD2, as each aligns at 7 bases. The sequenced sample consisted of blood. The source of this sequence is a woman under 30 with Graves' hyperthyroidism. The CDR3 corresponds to CATSREQGEGYYEQYF. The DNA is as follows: TGTGCCACCAGCAGAGAGCAGGGGGAGGGTTACTACGAGCAGTACTTC.